This T cell receptor (beta chain) was identified in a study of blood T cell repertoires in COVID-19. Study at large: The United States, Italy and Spain supplied acute and convalescent COVID-19 samples. The cDNA or gDNA used as material had been derived from T cells, B-cell-depleted T cells, or PBMCs.

V lost 9 bases and J lost 3, with 17 bases in between. The V gene's germline CDR1 is SEHNR and CDR2 FQNEAQ (reference sequence). This CDR3 contains 14 residues. Sequencing was performed with immunoSEQ multiplex PCR; in TCRdb, only in-frame clones are kept and a portion is missing. The sample has approximately 200,000 clones, around four fifths seen once. The rearrangement uses TRBV7-9 and TRBJ1-2, with a weak D call TRBD1 (5 bases). The TCR originated in a man aged 35-49 years who had recovered from COVID-19. Source material: PBMCs or T cells enriched from blood (not recorded which). CDR3 loop: CASGLGGSYYGYTF. For the CDR3, the DNA is TGTGCCAGTGGGCTTGGGGGGTCATACTATGGCTACACCTTC.